This is a list of T cell receptor beta chains from one sample in a study of T cells in Graves' hyperthyroidism and ophthalmopathy. TCRdb re-derived calls from the multiplex PCR reads in MiXCR, one entry per CDR3 protein. Here the sample spans about 640,000 distinct CDR3 sequences, less than 25% being singletons. The sample consisted of blood. The receptors were gathered from a man aged 25 to 40 with Graves' ophthalmopathy. The CDR3 runs from the conserved cysteine through the conserved F or W. The order of the fields is CDR3 DNA, CDR3 protein, V gene, D gene, clone size, CDR3 length, J gene. D genes are given only for firm matches. Rows give clone size only sometimes, using once, few, many, or a class for an expanded clone.

CDR3 DNA: TGTGCCATCAGTGAGGTGGGGGGGAGCAATCAGCCCCAGCATTTT; CDR3 protein: CAISEVGGSNQPQHF; V gene: TRBV10-3; D gene: NA; clone size: NA; CDR3 length: 15; J gene: TRBJ1-5
CDR3 DNA: TGCGCCAGCAGCTCCCCCACCCAGATGAACACTGAAGCTTTCTTT; CDR3 protein: CASSSPTQMNTEAFF; V gene: TRBV5-1; D gene: NA; clone size: NA; CDR3 length: 15; J gene: TRBJ1-1
CDR3 DNA: TGCGCCAGCAGCTGGGGGGATACCTACGAGCAGTACTTC; CDR3 protein: CASSWGDTYEQYF; V gene: TRBV5-1; D gene: NA; clone size: few; CDR3 length: 13; J gene: TRBJ2-7
CDR3 DNA: TGTGCCACCAGCAGAGGGGGGTCAGATTTATATCAGCCCCAGCATTTT; CDR3 protein: CATSRGGSDLYQPQHF; V gene: TRBV15; D gene: NA; clone size: few; CDR3 length: 16; J gene: TRBJ1-5
CDR3 DNA: TGTGCCAGCAGCAAGCAGGACTATACGCAGTATTTT; CDR3 protein: CASSKQDYTQYF; V gene: TRBV7-9; D gene: NA; clone size: NA; CDR3 length: 12; J gene: TRBJ2-3
CDR3 DNA: TGTGCCAGCAGCCCCACCCTTGGTAGCGGGATTAACGAGCAGTACTTC; CDR3 protein: CASSPTLGSGINEQYF; V gene: TRBV2; D gene: TRBD2; clone size: few; CDR3 length: 16; J gene: TRBJ2-7
CDR3 DNA: TGTGCCAGCAGTGCCCCGACAGGGGGTAATGAGCAGTTCTTC; CDR3 protein: CASSAPTGGNEQFF; V gene: TRBV28; D gene: TRBD1; clone size: NA; CDR3 length: 14; J gene: TRBJ2-1
CDR3 DNA: TGTGCCAGCAGTTTATATACGGGCTCTGGAAACACCATATATTTT; CDR3 protein: CASSLYTGSGNTIYF; V gene: TRBV28; D gene: NA; clone size: NA; CDR3 length: 15; J gene: TRBJ1-3
CDR3 DNA: TGTGCCAGCTCGGGACCCGGGGCAGGGGAAAGGGAGCTGTTTTTT; CDR3 protein: CASSGPGAGERELFF; V gene: TRBV27; D gene: NA; clone size: NA; CDR3 length: 15; J gene: TRBJ2-2
CDR3 DNA: TGTGCCAGTAGTATCGGGACAGACTATGGCTACACCTTC; CDR3 protein: CASSIGTDYGYTF; V gene: TRBV19; D gene: TRBD1; clone size: NA; CDR3 length: 13; J gene: TRBJ1-2
CDR3 DNA: TGTGCCAGCAGCCAAGAGGCCCTAGCTGCTAGCACAGATACGCAGTATTTT; CDR3 protein: CASSQEALAASTDTQYF; V gene: TRBV4-2; D gene: NA; clone size: few; CDR3 length: 17; J gene: TRBJ2-3
CDR3 DNA: TGCAGCGTTGTTGGTAGAAGCACAGATACGCAGTATTTT; CDR3 protein: CSVVGRSTDTQYF; V gene: TRBV29-1; D gene: NA; clone size: few; CDR3 length: 13; J gene: TRBJ2-3
CDR3 DNA: TGTGCCAGCAGTGACTTGGTGGATACGCAGTATTTT; CDR3 protein: CASSDLVDTQYF; V gene: TRBV6-1; D gene: NA; clone size: NA; CDR3 length: 12; J gene: TRBJ2-3
CDR3 DNA: TGTGCCATCAGTCTAAGCGGGAGCACAGATACGCAGTATTTT; CDR3 protein: CAISLSGSTDTQYF; V gene: TRBV10-3; D gene: NA; clone size: NA; CDR3 length: 14; J gene: TRBJ2-3
CDR3 DNA: TGCAGTGCTAGAGTAGCGGGTACCTACGAGCAGTACTTC; CDR3 protein: CSARVAGTYEQYF; V gene: TRBV20-1; D gene: TRBD2; clone size: few; CDR3 length: 13; J gene: TRBJ2-7
CDR3 DNA: TGTGCCAGCAGTTTTGCCAGGGCGGCGGGTGAGCAGTTCTTC; CDR3 protein: CASSFARAAGEQFF; V gene: TRBV28; D gene: NA; clone size: few; CDR3 length: 14; J gene: TRBJ2-1
CDR3 DNA: TGCAGTGCTAGACAGGGGTTGGAGACCCAGTACTTC; CDR3 protein: CSARQGLETQYF; V gene: TRBV20-1; D gene: NA; clone size: few; CDR3 length: 12; J gene: TRBJ2-5
CDR3 DNA: TGTGCCAGCAGCTCCAGGCGGGAGGGGCATGAGCAGTTCTTC; CDR3 protein: CASSSRREGHEQFF; V gene: TRBV12-3/TRBV12-4; D gene: TRBD2; clone size: NA; CDR3 length: 14; J gene: TRBJ2-1
CDR3 DNA: TGCAGTGCTAGAGACGCCGGGACAGCCACTCTAGCCAAAAACATTCAGTACTTC; CDR3 protein: CSARDAGTATLAKNIQYF; V gene: TRBV20-1; D gene: TRBD1; clone size: NA; CDR3 length: 18; J gene: TRBJ2-4
CDR3 DNA: TGTGCCAGCAGTTTCGTCGGGAGCACTGAAGCTTCCTTT; CDR3 protein: CASSFVGSTEASF; V gene: TRBV27; D gene: NA; clone size: NA; CDR3 length: 13; J gene: TRBJ1-1
CDR3 DNA: TGTGCCACCAGTGCCCCAACTAGCCTCCCCTACGAGCAGTACTTC; CDR3 protein: CATSAPTSLPYEQYF; V gene: TRBV24-1; D gene: NA; clone size: NA; CDR3 length: 15; J gene: TRBJ2-7
CDR3 DNA: TGTGCCACCGGAGGAGGACAGAGACTTTACAATGAGCAGTTCTTC; CDR3 protein: CATGGGQRLYNEQFF; V gene: TRBV28; D gene: NA; clone size: many; CDR3 length: 15; J gene: TRBJ2-1
CDR3 DNA: TGCAGTGAAGCGGGCAACACAGATACGCAGTATTTT; CDR3 protein: CSEAGNTDTQYF; V gene: TRBV20-1; D gene: NA; clone size: NA; CDR3 length: 12; J gene: TRBJ2-3
CDR3 DNA: TGTGCCTGGAGTCCCGGACAGGGGGCAAGGAGTGGCTACACCTTC; CDR3 protein: CAWSPGQGARSGYTF; V gene: TRBV30; D gene: TRBD1; clone size: many; CDR3 length: 15; J gene: TRBJ1-2
CDR3 DNA: TGCAGTGCTAGGGTTCCCGTGGACTACGAGCAGTACTTC; CDR3 protein: CSARVPVDYEQYF; V gene: TRBV20-1; D gene: NA; clone size: few; CDR3 length: 13; J gene: TRBJ2-7
CDR3 DNA: TGTGCCTCCCAGGGGGGATCTGAAGCTTTCTTT; CDR3 protein: CASQGGSEAFF; V gene: TRBV27; D gene: TRBD1; clone size: few; CDR3 length: 11; J gene: TRBJ1-1
CDR3 DNA: TGTGCCAGCAGTTTATGGGGGACAGGGAACACCGGGGAGCTGTTTTTT; CDR3 protein: CASSLWGTGNTGELFF; V gene: TRBV27; D gene: TRBD1; clone size: few; CDR3 length: 16; J gene: TRBJ2-2
CDR3 DNA: TGTGCCAGCAGCTTTAAGCCGGGACAGGGCTACACCGGGGAGCTGTTTTTT; CDR3 protein: CASSFKPGQGYTGELFF; V gene: TRBV11-3; D gene: TRBD1; clone size: many; CDR3 length: 17; J gene: TRBJ2-2
CDR3 DNA: TGCAGTGCCAATTCCCGGGCAGATGAAAAACTGTTTTTT; CDR3 protein: CSANSRADEKLFF; V gene: TRBV20-1; D gene: NA; clone size: NA; CDR3 length: 13; J gene: TRBJ1-4
CDR3 DNA: TGTGCCAGCAGCCAAGCAAGGGGAAATCAGTACTTC; CDR3 protein: CASSQARGNQYF; V gene: TRBV3-1; D gene: NA; clone size: few; CDR3 length: 12; J gene: TRBJ2-4
CDR3 DNA: TGTGCCAGCAGACTAAGCGGAGTGGGGGATACGCAGTATTTT; CDR3 protein: CASRLSGVGDTQYF; V gene: TRBV6-1; D gene: NA; clone size: NA; CDR3 length: 14; J gene: TRBJ2-3
CDR3 DNA: TGTGCCAGCAGCCAAACGGACTACATGAACACTGAAGCTTTCTTT; CDR3 protein: CASSQTDYMNTEAFF; V gene: TRBV3-1; D gene: NA; clone size: many; CDR3 length: 15; J gene: TRBJ1-1